The 28 T cell receptor beta chains presented below share a single source sample, sequenced in a study of cytomegalovirus exposure and HLA in healthy donors (dated by TCRdb to between 2016 and 2019). Library construction relied on the immunoSEQ multiplex PCR assay. The multiplex PCR relied on a mix of 60 forward primers for TCR Vbeta segments and 13 reverse primers for TCR Jbeta segments. As stored in TCRdb, this immuneACCESS dataset retains in-frame rearrangements with V and J assigned. A fraction of the clones does not appear; measured against another copy, unresolved V genes explain less than half of the discrepancy, and the remainder lacks a known reason. The sample data list under 150,000 clones, and around three quarters of these were observed just once. Under 7.5% of the sample belongs to the ten largest clones. The sample comprised PBMCs. All receptors come from a man aged 40-49 years in good health and CMV-seropositive.

The J gene is TRBJ2-1, the V gene TRBV6-4; 7 bases are shared with TRBD2. The germline CDR1 and CDR2 sequences are MRHNA and SNTAGT. Trimming at V came to 5 bases and at J to 8 bases, leaving 0 bases not matched to a gene. CDR3 length: 11 residues. The CDR3 is CASSRGDEQFF. The CDR3 nucleotides read TGTGCCAGCAGTCGGGGGGATGAGCAGTTCTTC.

This chain connects TRBV19 to TRBJ1-4; D is uncertain. The CDR3 contains 15 residues. The germline CDR1 and CDR2 sequences are LNHDA and SQIVND (reference sequence). V gave up 6 bases and J gave up 3 bases, with 14 bases separating them. The DNA for the CDR3 is TGTGCCAGTAGCCCCCTTGGTGCGGCTAATGAAAAACTGTTTTTT. It is translated as CASSPLGAANEKLFF.

This clone was seen a single time. The J gene is TRBJ2-3, the V gene TRBV5-1, with TRBD2 matching 9 bases. Germline CDR1 is SGHRS and CDR2 is YFSETQ. This CDR3 contains 15 residues. Unmatched junction bases numbered 11, after V lost 5 bases and J lost 7 bases. CDR3 in DNA: TGCGCCAGCAGACTAGCGGGCGGAAGCAGTAATACGCAGTATTTT. Translating gives CASRLAGGSSNTQYF. Looking up the rest from reference TRBV5-1 and TRBJ2-3 gives the full variable domain: KAGVTQTPRYLIKTRGQQVTLSCSPISGHRSVSWYQQTPGQGLQFLFEYFSETQRNKGNFPGRFSGRQFSNSRSEMNVSTLELGDSALYLCASRLAGGSSNTQYFGPGTRLTVL.

CDR3 bases: TGCGCCAGCAGCGAGGGGGTTACAACTAATGAAAAACTGTTTTTT. It translates to CASSEGVTTNEKLFF. This chain connects TRBV4-1 to TRBJ1-4; possibly TRBD1 for D (6 bases). Germline CDR1 is MGHRA and CDR2 is YSYEKL. V gave up 5 bases and J gave up 0 bases, with 10 bases separating them. This CDR3 region has 15 residues.

The chain carries TRBV30 and TRBJ2-1, with TRBD2 as a possible D gene (5 bases). Germline assignment: CDR1 GTSNPN and CDR2 SVGIG (reference sequence). The CDR3 spans 16 residues. The ends were cut back, 0 bases at V and 0 bases at J, with 12 bases in the middle. The CDR3 bases are TGTGCCTGGAGTGTAAGGACTTTGAGCTCCTACAATGAGCAGTTCTTC. Encoded protein: CAWSVRTLSSYNEQFF.

This sequence joins TRBV5-1 and TRBJ1-1; no clear D. CDR3 size: 16 residues. V lost 1 base and J lost 5, with 18 bases in between. Germline CDR1 SGHRS, CDR2 YFSETQ. CDR3 residues: CASSLKIGGSETEAFF. The CDR3 region has the DNA TGCGCCAGCAGCTTGAAGATCGGAGGGTCAGAAACTGAAGCTTTCTTT.

The chain links TRBV19 to TRBJ2-5; 7 positions match TRBD2. The V gene's germline CDR1 is LNHDA and CDR2 SQIVND (reference sequence). The CDR3 spans 13 residues. Germline trimming cut 10 bases from V and 4 bases from J; bases unmatched to any gene: 9. The CDR3 DNA follows: TGTGCCACGGGGGGAGCGCGTGGAGAGACCCAGTACTTC. Residues: CATGGARGETQYF.

This chain links TRBV5-6 with TRBJ2-7; unclear D gene. CDR3 length: 13 amino acids. V gave up 4 bases and J gave up 4 bases, with 12 bases separating them. The V gene's germline CDR1 is SGHDT and CDR2 YYEEEE. CDR3 sequence (DNA): TGTGCCAGCAGCCCGCTGGGCGATTACGAGCAGTACTTC. The encoded protein is CASSPLGDYEQYF.

This clone was seen only a few times. The chain carries TRBV19 and TRBJ2-1; perhaps TRBD1 as D (6 bases). Between the trimmed V and J ends, which lost 10 bases and 4 bases, there was a span of 17 bases. CDR1 and CDR2 (germline): LNHDA, SQIVND (reference sequence). This CDR3 spans 14 amino acids. The CDR3, as DNA: TGTGCCACCACTTTGACAGGAGGTTACAATGAGCAGTTCTTC. Its translation: CATTLTGGYNEQFF.

The sample holds a few counts of this clone. The V and J genes are TRBV5-1 and TRBJ1-1; D perhaps matches TRBD1 (6 bases). CDR3 length equals 16 residues. Looked up from germline, CDR1 is SGHRS and CDR2 is YFSETQ. The V end lost 0 bases, the J end lost 0 bases, and 12 bases lay between the germline ends. The CDR3 sequence: CASSLGTDILNTEAFF. Written as DNA, the CDR3 is TGCGCCAGCAGCTTGGGGACAGACATCCTGAACACTGAAGCTTTCTTT. Combining the CDR3 with reference TRBV5-1 and TRBJ1-1 gives the whole variable domain KAGVTQTPRYLIKTRGQQVTLSCSPISGHRSVSWYQQTPGQGLQFLFEYFSETQRNKGNFPGRFSGRQFSNSRSEMNVSTLELGDSALYLCASSLGTDILNTEAFFGQGTRLTVV.

This clone has more than one count but fewer than ten. The genes are TRBV2 and TRBJ2-1, with unresolved D. The V end lost 8 bases, the J end lost 5 bases, and 7 bases lay between the germline ends. Per the germline V gene, CDR1 is SNHLY and CDR2 is FYNNEI. This CDR3 contains 11 residues. The CDR3, as DNA: TGTGCCAGCCACTATGACAATGAGCAGTTCTTC. Its translation: CASHYDNEQFF.

The count of this clone is one. J is TRBJ2-5 and V is TRBV7-2; D is perhaps TRBD2 (6 bases). The CDR3 covers 15 residues. Looked up from germline, CDR1 is SGHTA and CDR2 is FQGNSA. The V and J ends lost 0 bases and 2 bases respectively, with 10 bases between them. The CDR3 region is CASSLARGPQETQYF. CDR3 in DNA: TGTGCCAGCAGCTTAGCGCGGGGACCGCAAGAGACCCAGTACTTC.

The V and J genes are TRBV6-5 and TRBJ1-2, with 7 bases identical to TRBD1. With 6 bases clipped from V and 5 bases from J, the junction kept 9 bases outside the gene matches. CDR3 length: 14 amino acids. From germline, CDR1 is MNHEY and CDR2 SVGAGI. In nucleotides, the CDR3 is TGTGCCAGCAGCCACGACAGGGATCCGTATGGCTACACCTTC. Translation gives CASSHDRDPYGYTF.

This clone was picked up a small number of times. The V and J genes are TRBV28 and TRBJ1-1; TRBD1 might be the D (5 bases). This CDR3 has 14 amino acids. Trimming pared 1 base from V and 5 bases from J, leaving 11 bases between. Germline V gives CDR1 MDHEN, CDR2 SYDVKM. CDR3 amino acids: CASSLLGGKTEAFF. CDR3 in DNA: TGTGCCAGCAGTTTATTGGGGGGAAAGACTGAAGCTTTCTTT.

The V and J genes are TRBV7-9 and TRBJ2-5, with 9 bases aligning to TRBD1. This CDR3 region has 13 residues. Germline values: CDR1 SEHNR, CDR2 FQNEAQ (reference sequence). The V gene end was trimmed by 5 bases and the J gene end by 2 bases; junction bases not matched to a gene: 0. CDR3 sequence: CASSGTGQETQYF. The DNA for the CDR3 is TGTGCCAGCAGCGGGACAGGGCAAGAGACCCAGTACTTC.

The rearrangement links TRBV28 to TRBJ2-7; D is uncertain. The CDR3 consists of 13 residues. The V and J ends lost 2 bases and 0 bases respectively, with 5 bases between them. The germline V gene encodes CDR1 MDHEN and CDR2 SYDVKM. The CDR3 spells CASSLGSSYEQYF. The CDR3 nucleotides read TGTGCCAGCAGTTTAGGTAGCTCCTACGAGCAGTACTTC.

The chain has TRBV27 and TRBJ2-7; TRBD1 aligns across 7 bases. Germline CDR1 and CDR2: MNHEY and SMNVEV (reference sequence). The CDR3 covers 13 residues. Trimming cost V 10 bases and J 0 bases; bases outside gene matches: 6. CDR3 protein: CATSDRSSYEQYF. CDR3 nucleotides: TGTGCCACCTCGGACAGGAGCTCCTACGAGCAGTACTTC.

The sample holds a few counts of this clone. The CDR3 bases are TGTGCCAGCAGCGGAGGACTAGCGGGAGGGCTGCCTAGCACAGATACGCAGTATTTT. Amino acids: CASSGGLAGGLPSTDTQYF. The J gene is TRBJ2-3, the V gene TRBV9, with TRBD2 matching 15 bases. After removal of 3 bases from V and 0 bases from J, the junction contained 8 bases not matched to a gene. Per germline, CDR1 SGDLS and CDR2 YYNGEE. This CDR3 has 19 amino acids.

The V call is TRBV29-1, the J call TRBJ1-1; unclear D gene. The germline V gene has CDR1 SQVTM and CDR2 ANQGSEA. The CDR3 covers 11 residues. Trimming shortened V by 1 base and J by 6 bases, and 6 bases separated the two germline ends. CDR3 region: CSVEGAAEAFF. The CDR3 DNA is TGCAGCGTTGAAGGGGCCGCTGAAGCTTTCTTT. Full variable domain (outside the CDR3, taken from reference TRBV29-1 and TRBJ1-1): SAVISQKPSRDICQRGTSLTIQCQVDSQVTMMFWYRQQPGQSLTLIATANQGSEATYESGFVIDKFPISRPNLTFSTLTVSNMSPEDSSIYLCSVEGAAEAFFGQGTRLTVV.

The chain recombines TRBV19 with TRBJ1-5, with 7 bases identical to TRBD1. The CDR3 length is 16 residues. V lost 3 bases to trimming and J lost 3 bases; unmatched junction nucleotides: 8. CDR1 is LNHDA and CDR2 is SQIVND in the germline V gene (reference sequence). The DNA for the CDR3 is TGTGCCAGTAGTATTCCCCGACAGGGTAACAATCAGCCCCAGCATTTT. This codes for CASSIPRQGNNQPQHF.

V is TRBV4-3 and J is TRBJ2-5; D not certain. The CDR3 extends over 14 amino acids. Germline-derived CDR1 and CDR2 are LGHNA and YSLEER. V was cut by 0 bases and J by 0 bases, with 5 bases left in between. CDR3: CASSQDQNQETQYF. The DNA for the CDR3 is TGCGCCAGCAGCCAAGACCAGAACCAAGAGACCCAGTACTTC.

This sequence joins TRBV2 and TRBJ1-2, with 7 nucleotides matching TRBD1. Germline V gene lookup returns CDR1 SNHLY and CDR2 FYNNEI. CDR3 size: 13 residues. V dropped 8 bases and J dropped 2; count of bases not matched to a gene: 5. CDR3 in DNA: TGTGCCAGCGGATCGACAGGGAACTATGGCTACACCTTC. It translates to CASGSTGNYGYTF.

In the case of this clone: A read error may account for a junction end that differs from germline. V usage is TRBV27 and J usage is TRBJ2-7, with a possible D match to TRBD1 (6 bases). CDR3 length: 13 residues. Germline V gene sequence: CDR1 MNHEY, CDR2 SMNVEV (reference sequence). CDR3 in amino acids: CASSPSTGSKKDF. In nucleotides, the CDR3 is TGTGCCAGCAGTCCCTCGACAGGTAGTAAGAAGGACTTC.

The V call is TRBV11-2, the J call TRBJ2-7, with D perhaps matching TRBD1 (5 bases). The ends were cut back, 5 bases at V and 1 base at J, with 15 bases in the middle. Germline-derived CDR1 and CDR2 are SGHAT and FQNNGV. This CDR3 is 15 amino acids long. The CDR3 spells CASSPPGKLSYEQYF. DNA of the CDR3: TGTGCCAGCAGCCCACCAGGGAAGTTGTCCTACGAGCAGTACTTC.

The genes are TRBV7-8 and TRBJ2-7, with a tentative D call TRBD1 (6 bases). The V end was cut by 5 bases, the J end by 4 bases, with 15 bases between. This CDR3 contains 14 residues. CDR1 is SGHVS and CDR2 is FQNEAQ in the germline V gene. The CDR3 sequence: CASSPQGTWYEQYF. As DNA, the CDR3 is TGTGCCAGCAGCCCCCAGGGGACATGGTACGAGCAGTACTTC.

This clone has more than one count but fewer than ten. The chain links TRBV5-4 to TRBJ1-3, with D unclear. V was clipped by 0 bases and J by 0 bases, with 10 bases between them. This CDR3 region has 16 residues. Germline V gene sequence: CDR1 SGHNT, CDR2 YYREEE (reference sequence). The CDR3, as DNA: TGTGCCAGCAGCTTGGACGGGATAAGCTCTGGAAACACCATATATTTT. Protein sequence: CASSLDGISSGNTIYF.

V usage is TRBV18 and J usage is TRBJ2-1, with 7 bases that match TRBD2. The CDR3 is made up of 15 amino acids. The germline V gene has CDR1 KGHSH and CDR2 LQKENI. V shed 2 bases, J shed 5 bases, and the junction held 6 bases outside the gene matches. Here the CDR3 reads CASSPGRAENNEQFF. The CDR3 bases are TGTGCCAGCTCACCAGGGAGGGCGGAGAACAATGAGCAGTTCTTC.

This chain links TRBV9 with TRBJ1-2; 9 nucleotides line up with TRBD1. CDR3 length: 13 amino acids. Per germline, CDR1 SGDLS and CDR2 YYNGEE. The V and J ends lost 5 bases and 5 bases, in that order; junction bases with no gene match: 4. The CDR3 sequence: CASSGDRVYGYTF. The CDR3 bases are TGTGCCAGCAGTGGGGACAGGGTGTATGGCTACACCTTC.